These 29 T cell receptor beta chains share one sample of origin, sequenced in a study of blood T cell repertoires in COVID-19. TCRdb's table, derived via immunoSEQ multiplex PCR, lists solely in-frame clones and lacks some. The sample consists of 150,000 to 200,000 clones, around 82% of them appearing once. The sample consisted of peripheral blood. These TCRs come from a man aged 55 to 70 with active or convalescent COVID-19.

This rearrangement joins TRBV19 to TRBJ2-7; D perhaps matches TRBD1 (6 bases). In germline, CDR1 is LNHDA, CDR2 SQIVND (reference sequence). The germline V and J ends were trimmed by 6 bases and 2 bases, with 17 bases remaining between them. CDR3 length equals 15 residues. CDR3 in amino acids: CASSDTGTTAYEQYF. DNA for the CDR3: TGTGCCAGTAGCGACACCGGGACAACAGCCTACGAGCAGTACTTC.

This rearrangement joins TRBV5-1 to TRBJ2-7, with TRBD2 identical over 9 bases. Germline trimming cut 5 bases from V and 5 bases from J; bases unmatched to any gene: 11. This CDR3 is 15 amino acids long. CDR1 and CDR2 from the germline V gene are SGHRS and YFSETQ. CDR3 nucleotides: TGCGCCAGCAGGGCAACTAGCGGGTCGTCCAACGAGCAGTACTTC. Translated: CASRATSGSSNEQYF.

The genes are TRBV5-1 and TRBJ1-2, with D uncertain. This CDR3 has 17 amino acids. The V and J ends lost 0 bases and 5 bases respectively, with 20 bases between them. Looked up from germline, CDR1 is SGHRS and CDR2 is YFSETQ. CDR3: CASSLGPAGGPSYGYTF. The CDR3 DNA sequence: TGCGCCAGCAGCTTGGGGCCCGCGGGCGGGCCTTCGTATGGCTACACCTTC.

This clone was picked up many times. The chain is built from TRBV4-1 and TRBJ2-7; 9 positions match TRBD1. Germline V gives CDR1 MGHRA, CDR2 YSYEKL. The CDR3 sequence is 16 residues long. V gave up 4 bases and J gave up 4 bases; unmatched junction bases: 11. CDR3 protein: CASSLPRTGEVYEQYF. CDR3 bases: TGCGCCAGCAGCCTTCCTCGGACAGGGGAAGTTTACGAGCAGTACTTC.

This chain uses TRBV9 with TRBJ2-2; D gene unclear. CDR3 length: 15 amino acids. Germline assignment: CDR1 SGDLS and CDR2 YYNGEE. Trimming cost V 0 bases and J 2 bases, with 8 bases left between them. The CDR3 protein is CASSVGASNTGELFF. The CDR3 coding sequence is TGTGCCAGCAGCGTAGGGGCATCTAACACCGGGGAGCTGTTTTTT.

The V and J genes are TRBV19 and TRBJ1-5, with 7 bases fitting TRBD1. This CDR3 is 14 amino acids long. Germline values: CDR1 LNHDA, CDR2 SQIVND (reference sequence). After removal of 7 bases from V and 3 bases from J, the junction contained 6 bases not matched to a gene. The CDR3, as DNA: TGTGCCAGTAAATCCGGGACAGTCAATCAGCCCCAGCATTTT. It is translated as CASKSGTVNQPQHF.

The chain couples TRBV7-2 to TRBJ2-3; D not certain. The CDR3 sequence is 13 residues long. In germline, CDR1 is SGHTA, CDR2 FQGNSA. The V gene lost 1 base and the J gene lost 3 bases, with 5 bases spanning the gap. The CDR3 here is CASSLDGTDTQYF. CDR3 sequence (DNA): TGTGCCAGCAGCTTAGACGGTACAGATACGCAGTATTTT.

J is TRBJ1-1 and V is TRBV7-9; no reliable D call. The CDR3 loop spans 14 amino acids. Per the germline V gene, CDR1 is SEHNR and CDR2 is FQNEAQ (reference sequence). V shed 4 bases and J shed 2 bases, with 11 bases lying between them. CDR3 bases: TGTGCCAGCAGCTCATACCGCGATAACACTGAAGCTTTCTTT. It encodes CASSSYRDNTEAFF.

Here the CDR3 reads CASQRSPSVNEQFF. Here the CDR3 DNA reads TGTGCCAGCCAAAGAAGTCCAAGCGTAAATGAGCAGTTCTTC. The rearrangement uses TRBV19 and TRBJ2-1; D unclear. The CDR3 is 14 amino acids. CDR1 LNHDA and CDR2 SQIVND come from the germline V gene (reference sequence). The V end was cut by 9 bases, the J end by 7 bases, with 19 bases between.

This chain connects TRBV7-9 to TRBJ1-3; D is unresolved. CDR1 is SEHNR and CDR2 is FQNEAQ in the germline V gene (reference sequence). The CDR3 is 16 residues long. Trimming took off 8 bases at V and 4 bases at J, with 21 bases between the two ends. The CDR3 DNA is TGTGCCAGCTGTCCCTCCAGCGGTTTGGCCGGAAACACCATATATTTT. Translating it yields CASCPSSGLAGNTIYF.

The CDR3 is CASSRDRDPANYGYTF. The CDR3 nucleotides read TGTGCCAGCAGTCGGGACAGGGACCCAGCTAACTATGGCTACACCTTC. The chain recombines TRBV6-6 with TRBJ1-2; 9 bases agree with TRBD1. The J segment lost 0 bases and the V segment lost 5 bases, leaving 7 bases of the junction unmatched. Germline CDR1 and CDR2: MNHNY and SVGAGI (reference sequence). The CDR3 consists of 16 residues.

The chain is built from TRBV3-1 (or the pseudogene TRBV3-2) and TRBJ2-1, with 7 bases identical to TRBD1. V dropped 0 bases and J dropped 2; count of bases not matched to a gene: 1. The CDR3 is 15 amino acids. In germline, CDR1 is LGHDT, CDR2 YNNKEL (reference sequence). Here the CDR3 reads CASSQEQGPYNEQFF. Here the CDR3 DNA reads TGTGCCAGCAGCCAAGAACAGGGGCCCTACAATGAGCAGTTCTTC.

There are a few counts of this clone. Written as DNA, the CDR3 is TGTGCCAGCGAGGACGGAGGGCTACTCGCCGGGGAGCTGTTTTTT. Translated, it gives CASEDGGLLAGELFF. The chain joins TRBV6-5 to TRBJ2-2; D perhaps matches TRBD2 (6 bases). There are 15 residues in the CDR3. The V end was cut by 8 bases, the J end by 6 bases, with 19 bases between. Germline V gene sequence: CDR1 MNHEY, CDR2 SVGAGI.

The CDR3 coding sequence is TGTGCCAGGGAGACAGGGGGCGGTGAGCAGTTCTTC. It specifies CARETGGGEQFF. This chain connects TRBV2 to TRBJ2-1; TRBD1 agrees at 10 bases. Germline trimming cut 9 bases from V and 9 bases from J; bases unmatched to any gene: 5. The CDR3 is made up of 12 amino acids. Per the germline V gene, CDR1 is SNHLY and CDR2 is FYNNEI.

This chain joins TRBV6-1 and TRBJ2-1; a weak D match, TRBD2 (6 bases). The CDR3 runs to 20 residues. Trimming left V 4 bases short and J 7 bases short, with 32 bases between. Germline lookup yields CDR1 MNHNS and CDR2 SASEGT. This CDR3 reads CASSGPSGTGLKASRNEQFF. The DNA of the CDR3 is TGTGCCAGCAGTGGACCGTCCGGGACTGGGTTAAAAGCGAGTCGGAATGAGCAGTTCTTC.

The V gene is TRBV7-9, the J gene TRBJ1-2; D is unclear. V lost 1 base, J lost 5 bases, and 8 bases lay in between. The CDR3 sequence is 13 residues long. Germline V gene lookup returns CDR1 SEHNR and CDR2 FQNEAQ (reference sequence). The CDR3 is CASSLDSGYGYTF. The CDR3 DNA reads as TGTGCCAGCAGCTTAGACAGTGGATATGGCTACACCTTC.

This clone was recorded a few times. In the same sample, other DNA sequences code for this CDR3. V is TRBV11-2 and J is TRBJ1-1, with TRBD1 as a possible D gene (6 bases). Looked up from germline, CDR1 is SGHAT and CDR2 is FQNNGV. Trimming removed 1 base from V and 4 bases from J, with 10 bases in between. This CDR3 has 14 amino acids. The CDR3 loop is CASSLGQGSTEAFF. In nucleotides, the CDR3 is TGTGCCAGCAGCTTAGGTCAGGGGAGCACTGAAGCTTTCTTT.

The chain joins TRBV5-4 to TRBJ1-3, with 8 nucleotides matching TRBD1. Germline V lookup: CDR1 SGHNT, CDR2 YYREEE (reference sequence). The CDR3 length is 18 residues. V lost 4 bases and J lost 0; bases outside the gene matches: 12. The CDR3 DNA sequence: TGTGCCAGCAGCCCCGGGGGACGACAGGGGTTCTCTGGAAACACCATATATTTT. Translation: CASSPGGRQGFSGNTIYF.

The rearrangement joins TRBV3-1 (or the pseudogene TRBV3-2) to TRBJ1-6; D perhaps matches TRBD1 (5 bases). The CDR3 contains 13 residues. Germline loops: CDR1 LGHDT, CDR2 YNNKEL (reference sequence). V lost 1 base, J lost 15 bases, and 13 bases lay in between. CDR3 sequence (DNA): TGTGCCAGCAGCCAAGGGACCCAAAGGGGCCTCCACTTT. This translates into CASSQGTQRGLHF.

The rearrangement uses TRBV5-4 and TRBJ1-1; D remains ambiguous. CDR1 SGHNT and CDR2 YYREEE come from the germline V gene (reference sequence). The V gene lost 3 bases and the J gene lost 1 base, with 7 bases spanning the gap. CDR3 length equals 13 residues. In DNA form, the CDR3 reads TGTGCCAGCAGCTCAGTAACGAACACTGAAGCTTTCTTT. As protein: CASSSVTNTEAFF.

The chain has TRBV2 and TRBJ1-5; a weak D match, TRBD1 (6 bases). The CDR3 has 15 amino acids. V gave up 6 bases and J gave up 0 bases, with 12 bases separating them. Per germline, CDR1 SNHLY and CDR2 FYNNEI. The CDR3 is CASRQGWNSNQPQHF. The CDR3 DNA follows: TGTGCCAGCAGGCAGGGGTGGAATAGCAATCAGCCCCAGCATTTT. Looking up the rest from reference TRBV2 and TRBJ1-5 gives the full variable domain: EPEVTQTPSHQVTQMGQEVILRCVPISNHLYFYWYRQILGQKVEFLVSFYNNEISEKSEIFDDQFSVERPDGSNFTLKIRSTKLEDSAMYFCASRQGWNSNQPQHFGDGTRLSIL.

The chain recombines TRBV9 with TRBJ2-3; tentative D call: TRBD1 (5 bases). V was pared by 0 bases and J by 5 bases, with 13 bases between. This CDR3 has 15 residues. The V gene's germline CDR1 is SGDLS and CDR2 YYNGEE. The CDR3 coding sequence is TGTGCCAGCAGCGTAGGCTCAGGGTGGGAAGATACGCAGTATTTT. Its translation is CASSVGSGWEDTQYF.

V usage is TRBV24-1 and J usage is TRBJ2-7; tentative D call: TRBD2 (6 bases). V was cut by 3 bases and J by 2 bases, with 16 bases left in between. CDR3 length: 16 residues. CDR1 is KGHDR, CDR2 SFDVKD, per germline. The CDR3 coding sequence is TGTGCCACCAGTGATCCAACCAAAGGGAGGCCCTACGAGCAGTACTTC. Its translation: CATSDPTKGRPYEQYF.

The CDR3 nucleotides read TGTGCCAGCAGCCAATCAGAAAACTATGGCTACACCTTC. Its protein product is CASSQSENYGYTF. This sequence joins TRBV3-1 (or the pseudogene TRBV3-2) and TRBJ1-2, with D hard to call. The ends were cut back, 2 bases at V and 2 bases at J, with 6 bases in the middle. CDR1 is LGHDT and CDR2 is YNNKEL in the germline V gene (reference sequence). CDR3 size: 13 residues.

This chain uses TRBV12-3 or TRBV12-4 with TRBJ2-7; the D gene is possibly TRBD1 (6 bases). V was trimmed by 6 bases and J by 4 bases, leaving 10 bases between them. The CDR3 spans 12 residues. CDR3 sequence reads: CASSSDRYEQYF. In DNA, the CDR3 is TGTGCCAGCAGCTCTGACAGGTACGAGCAGTACTTC.

The genes are TRBV14 and TRBJ2-3; the match to TRBD2 covers 14 bases. CDR1 is SGHDN and CDR2 is FVKESK in the germline V gene. Trimming at V came to 4 bases and at J to 4 bases, leaving 7 bases not matched to a gene. CDR3 length: 17 amino acids. CDR3 DNA: TGTGCCAGCAGCCGGGGTGGACTAGCGGGAGGAGCAGATACGCAGTATTTT. It yields the protein CASSRGGLAGGADTQYF.

This rearrangement joins TRBV12-3 or TRBV12-4 to TRBJ1-5; TRBD1 is a possible D gene (6 bases). V shed 5 bases and J shed 5 bases, with 10 bases lying between them. The CDR3 runs to 13 residues. The CDR3 coding sequence is TGTGCCAGCAGTGCCCAGGGGTATCAGCCCCAGCATTTT. It is translated as CASSAQGYQPQHF.

V gene TRBV9 combines with J gene TRBJ2-3, with D perhaps TRBD2 (7 bases). The length of the CDR3 is 18 residues. Trimming pared 4 bases from V and 1 base from J, leaving 22 bases between. Germline V CDR1 and CDR2: SGDLS, YYNGEE. This chain's CDR3 is CASSPKKGRGTRTDTQYF. CDR3 in DNA: TGTGCCAGCAGCCCTAAGAAAGGGCGGGGGACACGCACAGATACGCAGTATTTT.

This chain joins TRBV12-3 or TRBV12-4 and TRBJ2-7; D is possibly TRBD1 (6 bases). The V gene lost 8 bases and the J gene lost 7 bases, with 18 bases spanning the gap. CDR3 length equals 13 residues. CDR3 in amino acids: CASGYREDGEQYF. CDR3 nucleotide sequence: TGTGCCAGCGGGTACAGGGAAGATGGTGAGCAGTACTTC.